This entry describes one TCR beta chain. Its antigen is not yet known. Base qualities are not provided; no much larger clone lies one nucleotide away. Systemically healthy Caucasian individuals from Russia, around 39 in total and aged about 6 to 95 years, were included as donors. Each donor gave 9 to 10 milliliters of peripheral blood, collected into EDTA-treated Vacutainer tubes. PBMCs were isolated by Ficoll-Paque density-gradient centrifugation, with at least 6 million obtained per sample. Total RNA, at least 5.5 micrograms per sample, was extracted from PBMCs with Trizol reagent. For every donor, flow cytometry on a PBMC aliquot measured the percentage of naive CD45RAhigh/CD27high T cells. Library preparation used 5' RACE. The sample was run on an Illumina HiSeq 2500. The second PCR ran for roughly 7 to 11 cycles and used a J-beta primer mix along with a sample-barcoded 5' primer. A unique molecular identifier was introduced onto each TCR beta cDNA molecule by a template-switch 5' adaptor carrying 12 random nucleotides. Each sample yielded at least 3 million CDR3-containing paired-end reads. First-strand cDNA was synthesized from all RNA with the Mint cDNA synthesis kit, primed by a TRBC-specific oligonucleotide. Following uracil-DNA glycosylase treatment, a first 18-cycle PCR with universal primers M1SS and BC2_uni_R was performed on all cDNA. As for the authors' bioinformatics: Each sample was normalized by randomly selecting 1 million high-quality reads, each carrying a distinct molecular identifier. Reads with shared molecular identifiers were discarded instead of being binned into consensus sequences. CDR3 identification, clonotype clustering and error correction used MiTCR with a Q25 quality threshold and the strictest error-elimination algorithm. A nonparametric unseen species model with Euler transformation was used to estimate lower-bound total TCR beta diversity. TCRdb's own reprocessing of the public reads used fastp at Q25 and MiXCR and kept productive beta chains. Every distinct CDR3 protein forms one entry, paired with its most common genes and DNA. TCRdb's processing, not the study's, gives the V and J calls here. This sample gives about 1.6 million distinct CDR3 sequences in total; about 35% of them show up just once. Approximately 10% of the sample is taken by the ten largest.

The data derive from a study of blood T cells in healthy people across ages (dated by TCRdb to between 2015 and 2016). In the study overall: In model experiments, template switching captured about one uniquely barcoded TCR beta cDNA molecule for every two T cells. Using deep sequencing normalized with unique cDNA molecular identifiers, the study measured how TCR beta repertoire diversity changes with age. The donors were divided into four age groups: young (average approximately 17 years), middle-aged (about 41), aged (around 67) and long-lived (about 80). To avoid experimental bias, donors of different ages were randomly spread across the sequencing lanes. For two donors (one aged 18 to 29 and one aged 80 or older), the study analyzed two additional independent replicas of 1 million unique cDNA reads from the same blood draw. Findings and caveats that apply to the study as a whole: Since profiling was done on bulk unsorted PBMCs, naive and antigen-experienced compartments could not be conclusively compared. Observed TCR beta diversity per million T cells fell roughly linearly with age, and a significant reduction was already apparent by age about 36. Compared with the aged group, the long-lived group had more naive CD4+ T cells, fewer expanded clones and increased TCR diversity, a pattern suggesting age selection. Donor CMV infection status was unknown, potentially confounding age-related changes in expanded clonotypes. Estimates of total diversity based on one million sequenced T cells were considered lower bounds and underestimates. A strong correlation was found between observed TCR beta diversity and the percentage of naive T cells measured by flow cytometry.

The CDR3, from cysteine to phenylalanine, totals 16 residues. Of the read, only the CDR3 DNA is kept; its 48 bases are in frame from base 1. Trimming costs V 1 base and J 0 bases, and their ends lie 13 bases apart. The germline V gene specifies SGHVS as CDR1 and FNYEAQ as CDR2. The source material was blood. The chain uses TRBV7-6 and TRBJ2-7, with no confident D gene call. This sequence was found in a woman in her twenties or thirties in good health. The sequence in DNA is TGTGCCAGCAGCTTAGACGCAGGCCCGAGCTCCTACGAGCAGTACTTC. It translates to CASSLDAGPSSYEQYF.